One and the same sample provided the 15 T cell receptor beta chains below, sequenced in a study of OX40 agonist ivuxolimab in advanced cancers. Profiling relied on immunoSEQ multiplex PCR, and the TCRdb table lists in-frame clones only, not all of them. The data hold some 130,000 clones, with 75% to 95% observed a single time. Sequenced material: CD4+ or CD8+ T cells sorted from blood, taken in a trial of the OX40 agonist ivuxolimab. Every receptor here comes from an adult with an advanced solid tumor such as melanoma, head and neck, liver or kidney cancer.

The genes are TRBV4-3 and TRBJ2-1, with 8 bases lining up with TRBD2. After removal of 4 bases from V and 7 bases from J, the junction contained 15 bases not matched to a gene. Germline-derived CDR1 and CDR2 are LGHNA and YSLEER. This CDR3 spans 17 amino acids. The CDR3 DNA sequence: TGCGCCAGCAGCCCTTCTAGGGGGGCGGGAGGTGTGAATGAGCAGTTCTTC. Its translation is CASSPSRGAGGVNEQFF.

The chain uses TRBV7-9 and TRBJ2-6; D call uncertain. V dropped 5 bases and J dropped 0 bases, with 8 bases sitting between them. The CDR3 sequence is 15 residues long. Germline CDR1 and CDR2: SEHNR and FQNEAQ (reference sequence). The CDR3 protein is CASSTGSSGANVLTF. Here the CDR3 DNA reads TGTGCCAGCAGCACCGGTAGCTCTGGGGCCAACGTCCTGACTTTC.

The J gene is TRBJ1-1, the V gene TRBV7-2, with TRBD1 matching over 8 bases. The length of the CDR3 is 15 residues. The V gene end was trimmed by 5 bases and the J gene end by 3 bases; junction bases not matched to a gene: 8. CDR1 and CDR2 (germline): SGHTA, FQGNSA. The CDR3 DNA sequence: TGTGCCAGCAGCCGATTCGGACAGGGCGACACTGAAGCTTTCTTT. It yields the protein CASSRFGQGDTEAFF. The full variable domain, in which reference TRBV7-2 and TRBJ1-1 provide the parts outside the CDR3, is GAGVSQSPSNKVTEKGKDVELRCDPISGHTALYWYRQSLGQGLEFLIYFQGNSAPDKSGLPSDRFSAERTGGSVSTLTIQRTQQEDSAVYLCASSRFGQGDTEAFFGQGTRLTVV.

The chain recombines TRBV4-3 with TRBJ2-2; 9 bases match TRBD2. The V gene end was trimmed by 1 base and the J gene end by 1 base; junction bases not matched to a gene: 7. Germline V gives CDR1 LGHNA, CDR2 YSLEER. The CDR3 has 18 residues. The CDR3 DNA follows: TGCGCCAGCAGCCAAGCCCCTAGCGGGAACAAGAACACCGGGGAGCTGTTTTTT. This translates into CASSQAPSGNKNTGELFF.

The chain is built from TRBV14 and TRBJ2-5; possibly TRBD2 for D (6 bases). The CDR3 has 17 amino acids. Germline CDR1 is SGHDN and CDR2 is FVKESK. Trimming removed 0 bases at V and 3 bases at J, with 17 bases between. CDR3 protein: CASSQDIGLAHEETQYF. The CDR3 DNA is TGTGCCAGCAGCCAAGACATCGGGCTAGCGCACGAAGAGACCCAGTACTTC.

Details on this clone: Germline and junction disagree at one end, which may indicate a read error. The chain carries TRBV11-2 and TRBJ2-1; D not certain. Per germline, CDR1 SGHAT and CDR2 FQNNGV. The CDR3 has 16 residues. CDR3 DNA sequence: TGTGCCAGCAGCCTAGAAGGCCGGAGCTCCTACAATGAGCAGTTCTTC. It codes for CASSLEGRSSYNEQFF.

The gene calls are TRBV19 and TRBJ1-2; the match to TRBD1 covers 8 bases. There are 13 residues in the CDR3. J was trimmed by 4 bases and V by 5 bases; bases with no gene match: 3. Germline V CDR1 and CDR2: LNHDA, SQIVND (reference sequence). CDR3 sequence reads: CASSVDRVYGYTF. In nucleotides, the CDR3 is TGTGCCAGTAGTGTGGACAGGGTCTATGGCTACACCTTC.

J is TRBJ1-1 and V is TRBV28; 7 bases are shared with TRBD1. The CDR3 extends over 13 amino acids. Germline V gives CDR1 MDHEN, CDR2 SYDVKM. Losses at the gene ends were 4 bases for V and 6 bases for J; bases not matched to a gene: 5. CDR3 sequence reads: CASSSGGQAEAFF. The CDR3 DNA follows: TGTGCCAGCAGTTCAGGGGGTCAGGCTGAAGCTTTCTTT. The whole variable domain, remainder taken from reference TRBV28 and TRBJ1-1, is DVKVTQSSRYLVKRTGEKVFLECVQDMDHENMFWYRQDPGLGLRLIYFSYDVKMKEKGDIPEGYSVSREKKERFSLILESASTNQTSMYLCASSSGGQAEAFFGQGTRLTVV.

As DNA, the CDR3 is TGCGCCAGCAGTGAGGGGGTTAACTATGGCTACACCTTC. Translating it yields CASSEGVNYGYTF. This chain connects TRBV10-2 to TRBJ1-2; D is unresolved. Germline V gives CDR1 WSHSY, CDR2 SAAADI. The V end lost 2 bases, the J end lost 1 base, and 5 bases lay between the germline ends. This CDR3 is built from 13 residues.

This sequence joins TRBV30 and TRBJ1-2, with 9 bases matching TRBD1. The CDR3 is 14 residues long. The germline gives CDR1 GTSNPN, CDR2 SVGIG (reference sequence). Trimming at V came to 4 bases and at J to 2 bases, leaving 5 bases not matched to a gene. The CDR3 region has the DNA TGTGCCTGGAAAGACAGGGGGGGAAACTATGGCTACACCTTC. Translated: CAWKDRGGNYGYTF.

This clone was seen only once. V gene TRBV10-2 combines with J gene TRBJ1-2; tentatively, D is TRBD1 (6 bases). Germline loops: CDR1 WSHSY, CDR2 SAAADI. The CDR3 covers 13 residues. V was pared by 4 bases and J by 6 bases, with 12 bases between. CDR3 DNA sequence: TGCGCCAGCAGTGGTCCAGGGGTTAATGGCTACACCTTC. This gives the protein CASSGPGVNGYTF.

This sequence joins TRBV5-1 and TRBJ2-7, with a possible D match to TRBD1 (5 bases). Trimming shortened V by 0 bases and J by 2 bases, and 9 bases separated the two germline ends. Germline values: CDR1 SGHRS, CDR2 YFSETQ. This CDR3 has 14 residues. CDR3 coding DNA: TGCGCCAGCAGCTTGGGGGGCGAAACCTACGAGCAGTACTTC. Its translation is CASSLGGETYEQYF.

The chain uses TRBV6-6 and TRBJ2-7; TRBD2 agrees at 13 bases. The CDR3 has 15 residues. Germline V lookup: CDR1 MNHNY, CDR2 SVGAGI (reference sequence). Germline trimming cut 6 bases from V and 5 bases from J; bases unmatched to any gene: 7. The CDR3 nucleotides read TGTGCCAGCAGAGAGAGGACTAGCGGGAGCAACGAGCAGTACTTC. It yields the protein CASRERTSGSNEQYF.

This chain uses TRBV6-5 with TRBJ1-5; D is unresolved. This CDR3 contains 12 residues. Germline V lookup: CDR1 MNHEY, CDR2 SVGAGI. V was cut by 6 bases and J by 9 bases, with 12 bases left in between. The DNA of the CDR3 is TGTGCCAGCAGCGCCCCGGGTTTGCCCCAGCATTTT. This codes for CASSAPGLPQHF.

The rearrangement uses TRBV9 and TRBJ2-2; TRBD1 is a possible D gene (6 bases). V was pared by 0 bases and J by 4 bases, with 13 bases between. The CDR3 length is 16 residues. Per germline, CDR1 SGDLS and CDR2 YYNGEE. The CDR3 loop reads CASSVEATGATGELFF. As DNA, the CDR3 is TGTGCCAGCAGCGTAGAGGCGACAGGCGCCACCGGGGAGCTGTTTTTT.